This T cell receptor (beta chain) was retrieved from a study of T cell responses to AZD1222 COVID-19 vaccine. Repertoires were generated with immunoSEQ multiplex PCR, while TCRdb's copy carries only in-frame clones and drops some. The sample lists 100,000 to 150,000 clones; more than 70% were seen once. CDR3 size: 14 residues. The receptor comes from an adult in good health. Sequencing was performed on peripheral blood, taken on day 0 of AZD1222 vaccination. The gene calls are TRBV21-1 and TRBJ1-4; no DNA check was done on the table's D call, TRBD1. TRBV21-1 is a recognized pseudogene. The CDR3 loop reads CASSTQGGNEKLFF. The CDR3 DNA is TGTGCCAGCAGCACACAGGGCGGGAATGAAAAACTGTTTTTT.